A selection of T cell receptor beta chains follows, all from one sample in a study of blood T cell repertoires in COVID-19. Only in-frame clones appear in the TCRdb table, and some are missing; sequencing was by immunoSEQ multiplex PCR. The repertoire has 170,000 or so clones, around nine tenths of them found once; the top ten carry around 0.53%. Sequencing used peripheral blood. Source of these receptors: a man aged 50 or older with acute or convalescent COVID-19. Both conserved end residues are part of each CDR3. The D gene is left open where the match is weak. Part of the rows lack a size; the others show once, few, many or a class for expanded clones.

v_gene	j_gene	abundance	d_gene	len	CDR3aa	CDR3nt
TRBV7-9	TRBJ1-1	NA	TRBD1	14	CASSTRQGNTEAFF	TGTGCCAGCAGCACTAGACAGGGGAACACTGAAGCTTTCTTT
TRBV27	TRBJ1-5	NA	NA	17	CASSLWGGNPSNQPQHF	TGTGCCAGCAGTTTATGGGGGGGTAACCCTAGCAATCAGCCCCAGCATTTT
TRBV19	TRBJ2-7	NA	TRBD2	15	CASHPGSGIAYEQYF	TGTGCCAGTCACCCCGGTAGCGGGATAGCCTACGAGCAGTACTTC
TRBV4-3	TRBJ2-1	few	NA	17	CASSQDNLAGPYNEQFF	TGCGCCAGCAGCCAAGATAATCTCGCGGGGCCTTACAATGAGCAGTTCTTC
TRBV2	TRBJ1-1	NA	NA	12	CASTTGYTEAFF	TGTGCCAGCACTACAGGGTACACTGAAGCTTTCTTT
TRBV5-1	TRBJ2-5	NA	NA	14	CASSPAQGLETQYF	TGCGCCAGCAGCCCCGCGCAGGGTTTGGAGACCCAGTACTTC
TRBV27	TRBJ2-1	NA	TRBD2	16	CASSLWAGGLYNEQFF	TGTGCCAGCAGTTTATGGGCGGGAGGACTCTACAATGAGCAGTTCTTC
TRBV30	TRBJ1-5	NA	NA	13	CAWSVDINQPQHF	TGTGCCTGGAGCGTTGACATCAATCAGCCCCAGCATTTT
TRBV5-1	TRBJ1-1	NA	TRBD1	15	CASMKGQVDGAEAFF	TGCGCCAGTATGAAAGGACAGGTCGATGGGGCTGAAGCTTTCTTT
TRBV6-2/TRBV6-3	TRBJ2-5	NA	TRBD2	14	CASSYLTSGETQYF	TGTGCCAGCAGTTACTTGACTAGCGGGGAGACCCAGTACTTC
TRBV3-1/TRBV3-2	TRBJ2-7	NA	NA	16	CASSQGPASSSYEQYF	TGTGCCAGCAGCCAAGGCCCAGCGAGTAGCTCCTACGAGCAGTACTTC
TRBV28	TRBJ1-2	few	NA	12	CASSPSGGGYTF	TGTGCCAGCAGCCCCTCGGGGGGGGGCTACACCTTC
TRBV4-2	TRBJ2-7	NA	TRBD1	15	CASSQVEGQTYEQYF	TGTGCCAGCAGCCAAGTTGAGGGACAGACCTACGAGCAGTACTTC
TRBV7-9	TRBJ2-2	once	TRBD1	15	CASSAWTGGTGELFF	TGTGCCAGCAGCGCTTGGACAGGGGGCACCGGGGAGCTGTTTTTT
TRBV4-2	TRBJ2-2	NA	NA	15	CASSRTSGLLGELFF	TGTGCCAGCAGCCGCACATCGGGACTCCTTGGGGAGCTGTTTTTT
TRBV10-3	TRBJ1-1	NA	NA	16	CAISESPRDPGAEAFF	TGTGCCATCAGTGAGTCTCCGAGGGACCCGGGAGCTGAAGCTTTCTTT
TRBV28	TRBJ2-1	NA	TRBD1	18	CASSFSTLRDREHNEQFF	TGTGCCAGCAGTTTTTCCACCCTCAGGGACAGGGAACACAATGAGCAGTTCTTC
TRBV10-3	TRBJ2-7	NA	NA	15	CAISDSGGLGVEQYF	TGTGCCATCAGTGACTCAGGGGGACTAGGAGTAGAGCAGTACTTC
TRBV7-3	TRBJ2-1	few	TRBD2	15	CASRNRASGRNEQFF	TGTGCCAGCAGGAACCGGGCTAGCGGGAGAAATGAGCAGTTCTTC
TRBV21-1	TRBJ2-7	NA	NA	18	CASKLGVSGKIGSYEQYF	TGTGCCAGCAAATTGGGAGTTAGCGGGAAGATTGGCTCCTACGAGCAGTACTTC
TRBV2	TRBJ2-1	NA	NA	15	CASSGAGTPGNEQFF	TGTGCCAGCAGTGGAGCCGGGACTCCGGGGAATGAGCAGTTCTTC
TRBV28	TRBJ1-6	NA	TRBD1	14	CATLKQGNNSPLHF	TGTGCCACCCTTAAACAGGGGAATAATTCACCCCTCCACTTT
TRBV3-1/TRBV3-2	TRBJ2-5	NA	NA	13	CASSPGREETQYF	TGTGCCAGCAGCCCTGGCAGGGAAGAGACCCAGTACTTC
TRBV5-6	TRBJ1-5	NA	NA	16	CASSLGGTTYNQPQHF	TGTGCCAGCAGCTTGGGGGGCACCACCTACAATCAGCCCCAGCATTTT
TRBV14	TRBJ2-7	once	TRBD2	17	CASALMTSGTISYEQYF	TGTGCCAGCGCTTTAATGACTAGCGGGACGATCTCCTACGAGCAGTACTTC
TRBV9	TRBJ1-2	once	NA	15	CASSVAFQRDYGYTF	TGTGCCAGCAGCGTAGCTTTTCAACGCGACTATGGCTACACCTTC
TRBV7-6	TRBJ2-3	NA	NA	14	CASSPLGGTDTQYF	TGTGCCAGCAGCCCCCTAGGGGGCACAGATACGCAGTATTTT
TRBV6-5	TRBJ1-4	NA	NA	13	CASSSPLGKKLFF	TGTGCCAGCAGTTCCCCACTAGGGAAAAAACTGTTTTTT
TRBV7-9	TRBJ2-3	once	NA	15	CASSLEGRPRDTQYF	TGTGCCAGCAGCTTAGAGGGGCGGCCGAGGGATACGCAGTATTTT
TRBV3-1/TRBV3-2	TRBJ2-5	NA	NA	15	CASSRLSGGQETQYF	TGTGCCAGCAGCCGCCTCTCCGGGGGGCAGGAGACCCAGTACTTC
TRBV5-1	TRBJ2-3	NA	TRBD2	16	CASSLDLAGSTDTQYF	TGCGCCAGCAGCTTGGACCTAGCGGGGAGCACAGATACGCAGTATTTT
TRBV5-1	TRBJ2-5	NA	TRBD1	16	CASTAGTGGYQETQYF	TGCGCCAGCACCGCCGGGACAGGAGGGTACCAAGAGACCCAGTACTTC
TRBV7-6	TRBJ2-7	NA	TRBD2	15	CASSPGTSGPYEQYF	TGTGCCAGCAGCCCGGGGACTAGCGGTCCCTACGAGCAGTACTTC
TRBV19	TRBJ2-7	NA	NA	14	CASSLRLLNYEQYF	TGTGCCAGTAGTCTACGATTGTTAAACTACGAGCAGTACTTC
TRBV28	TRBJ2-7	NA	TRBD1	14	CASYSGQGAYEQYF	TGTGCCTCGTACTCGGGACAGGGGGCCTACGAGCAGTACTTC
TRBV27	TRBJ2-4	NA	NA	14	CASSLEGAKNIQYF	TGTGCCAGCAGCCTAGAGGGTGCCAAAAACATTCAGTACTTC
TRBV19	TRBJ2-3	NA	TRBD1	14	CASTDRAGGDTQYF	TGTGCCAGTACCGACAGGGCGGGTGGCGATACGCAGTATTTT
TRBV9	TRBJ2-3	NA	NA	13	CASSVVPGDTQYF	TGTGCCAGCAGCGTAGTACCCGGAGATACGCAGTATTTT
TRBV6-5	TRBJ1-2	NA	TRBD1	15	CASTGQGARVYGYTF	TGTGCCAGCACAGGACAGGGGGCGCGGGTCTATGGCTACACCTTC
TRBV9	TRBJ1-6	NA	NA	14	CASSVGQFDSPLHF	TGTGCCAGCAGCGTAGGCCAGTTTGATTCACCCCTCCACTTT
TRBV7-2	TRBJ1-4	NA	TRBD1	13	CASSLGQNEKLFF	TGTGCCAGCAGTCTGGGACAGAATGAAAAACTGTTTTTT
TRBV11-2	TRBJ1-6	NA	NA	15	CASSLDSSYNSPLHF	TGTGCCAGCAGCTTGGACAGCTCCTATAATTCACCCCTCCACTTT
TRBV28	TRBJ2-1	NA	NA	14	CASRAGTYYNEQFF	TGTGCCAGCAGAGCCGGGACATATTACAATGAGCAGTTCTTC
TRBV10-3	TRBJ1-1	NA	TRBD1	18	CAIRSVSPGDRFLTEAFF	TGTGCCATCAGAAGTGTCTCCCCCGGGGACAGGTTCCTCACTGAAGCTTTCTTT
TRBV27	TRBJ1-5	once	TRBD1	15	CASSLRGQGTQPQHF	TGTGCCAGCAGTTTAAGGGGACAGGGGACCCAGCCCCAGCATTTT
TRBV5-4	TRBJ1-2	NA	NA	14	CASSSSDSNYGYTF	TGTGCCAGCAGCTCGAGCGACTCAAACTATGGCTACACCTTC
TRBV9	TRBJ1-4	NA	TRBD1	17	CASSVGTGQGTDEKLFF	TGTGCCAGCAGCGTAGGGACTGGACAGGGGACGGATGAAAAACTGTTTTTT
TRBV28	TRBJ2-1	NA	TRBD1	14	CASRTGTGGGEQFF	TGTGCCAGCAGAACCGGGACAGGGGGCGGTGAGCAGTTCTTC
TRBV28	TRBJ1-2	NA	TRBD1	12	CASSETGSGYTF	TGTGCCAGCAGCGAGACAGGGAGCGGCTACACCTTC
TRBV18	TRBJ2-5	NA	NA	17	CASSLRGDNRRQETQYF	TGTGCCAGCTCACTTCGAGGCGATAACCGAAGACAAGAGACCCAGTACTTC
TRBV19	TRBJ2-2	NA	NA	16	CASSKRGTKNTGELFF	TGTGCCAGTAGTAAGAGGGGGACGAAGAACACCGGGGAGCTGTTTTTT
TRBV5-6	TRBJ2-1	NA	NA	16	CASSLEGGMGHNEQFF	TGTGCCAGCAGCTTGGAGGGCGGGATGGGCCACAATGAGCAGTTCTTC
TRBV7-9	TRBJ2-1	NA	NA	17	CASSEEEGGLGGHEQFF	TGTGCCAGCTCGGAAGAAGAGGGAGGACTTGGAGGGCATGAGCAGTTCTTC
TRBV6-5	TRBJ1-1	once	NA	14	CACRGGGMNTEAFF	TGTGCCTGCCGGGGCGGGGGGATGAACACTGAAGCTTTCTTT